This T cell receptor (beta chain) emerged from a study of sequential checkpoint blockade in melanoma. On the study more broadly: Randomization was 1:1 between first-line nivolumab→ipilimumab and ipilimumab→nivolumab. Each arm's sequence ended with maintenance nivolumab.

Regarding treatment: randomized to nivolumab then ipilimumab (arm A) or the reverse (arm B). None of the patients previously received DNA-damaging chemotherapy. Live CD3+CD8+ CD19− CD56− cells were sorted from PBMCs. The CDR3 totals 14 residues. The V and J ends lost 3 bases and 9 bases respectively, with 15 bases between them. Germline assignment: CDR1 KGHSH and CDR2 LQKENI. Repertoires were generated with immunoSEQ multiplex PCR, while TCRdb's copy carries only in-frame clones and drops some. The table lists 13,000 or so clones, approximately 78% of them singletons. This sequence joins TRBV18 and TRBJ2-1; tentatively, D is TRBD2 (5 bases). Sample: CD8+ T cells sorted from blood (inferred from file names), taken from a patient given nivolumab and ipilimumab in sequence. The receptor comes from a human donor with melanoma. The CDR3 sequence: CASSPGRGYVEQFF. CDR3 coding DNA: TGTGCCAGCTCACCGGGTCGGGGATATGTTGAGCAGTTCTTC.